This T cell receptor beta chain was documented in a study of sequential checkpoint blockade in melanoma. The repertoire was sequenced with immunoSEQ multiplex PCR; TCRdb's copy has only in-frame clones and lacks some. The sample lists about 10,000 clones, more than 70% occurring once. Treatment denoted: randomized to nivolumab then ipilimumab (arm A) or the reverse (arm B). None of the patients previously received DNA-damaging chemotherapy. Live CD3+CD8+ CD19− CD56− cells were sorted from PBMCs. The CDR3 sequence is 15 residues long. Germline loops: CDR1 SGHDT, CDR2 YYEEEE. With 2 bases clipped from V and 8 bases from J, the junction kept 12 bases outside the gene matches.

The rearrangement joins TRBV5-6 to TRBJ1-2; 7 nucleotides match TRBD1. The TCR sequence derives from a human donor with melanoma. The sample consisted of CD8+ T cells sorted from blood (inferred from file names), taken from a patient given nivolumab and ipilimumab in sequence. This CDR3 reads CASSLLAGGLEGYTF. Here the CDR3 DNA reads TGTGCCAGCAGCTTACTGGCAGGGGGATTGGAAGGCTACACCTTC. Based on the CDR3 plus reference TRBV5-6 and TRBJ1-2, the full variable domain is DAGVTQSPTHLIKTRGQQVTLRCSPKSGHDTVSWYQQALGQGPQFIFQYYEEEERQRGNFPDRFSGHQFPNYSSELNVNALLLGDSALYLCASSLLAGGLEGYTFGSGTRLTVV.